Described below is a single TCR beta chain sequence and its context. The antigen is not known. The data were taken from a study of cytomegalovirus exposure and HLA in healthy donors. The study, taken as a whole, reports: Rare sequences made up most TCRs, while some public TCRs were found in many donors. Analysis was carried out at a later point, and it linked a missense DCLRE1C variant to TCR beta V- and J-gene trimming.

In the PCR, 60 Vbeta and 13 Jbeta primers were used. Repertoires were generated with immunoSEQ multiplex PCR, while TCRdb's copy carries only in-frame clones and drops some. Its clone listing holds approximately 70,000 clones. Trimming left V 4 bases short and J 0 bases short, with 18 bases between. The CDR3 has 17 residues. The V gene's germline CDR1 is LNHDA and CDR2 SQIVND (reference sequence). V gene TRBV19 combines with J gene TRBJ1-1; D unresolved. The receptor was derived from a woman between 35 and 50 years old in good health and CMV-seropositive. Sequencing was carried out using PBMCs. CDR3 sequence reads: CASSTQFPGTMNTEAFF. The CDR3 DNA is TGTGCCAGTAGTACGCAATTCCCCGGTACTATGAACACTGAAGCTTTCTTT. The full variable domain, with the rest looked up from reference TRBV19 and TRBJ1-1, is DGGITQSPKYLFRKEGQNVTLSCEQNLNHDAMYWYRQDPGQGLRLIYYSQIVNDFQKGDIAEGYSVSREKKESFPLTVTSAQKNPTAFYLCASSTQFPGTMNTEAFFGQGTRLTVV.